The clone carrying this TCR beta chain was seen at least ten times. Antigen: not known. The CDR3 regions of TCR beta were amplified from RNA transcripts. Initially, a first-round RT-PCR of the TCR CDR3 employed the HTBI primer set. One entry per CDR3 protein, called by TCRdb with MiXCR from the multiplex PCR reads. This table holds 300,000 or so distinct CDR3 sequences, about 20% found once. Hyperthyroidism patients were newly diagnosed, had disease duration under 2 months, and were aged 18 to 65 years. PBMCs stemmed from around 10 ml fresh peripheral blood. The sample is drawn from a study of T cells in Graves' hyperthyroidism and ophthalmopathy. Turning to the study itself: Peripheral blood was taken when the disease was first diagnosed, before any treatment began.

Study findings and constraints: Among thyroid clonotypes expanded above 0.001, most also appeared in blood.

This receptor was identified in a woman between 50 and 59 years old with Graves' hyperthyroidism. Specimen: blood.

Here the CDR3 reads CASSLQRRGSYEQYF. CDR3 nucleotides: TGTGCCAGCAGCCTCCAGCGCAGGGGCTCCTACGAGCAGTACTTC. V and J are TRBV27 and TRBJ2-7, with D possibly TRBD1 on 6 matching bases. V was clipped by 6 bases and J by 0 bases, with 15 bases between them. This CDR3 is built from 15 residues. Germline assignment: CDR1 MNHEY and CDR2 SMNVEV (reference sequence).